This TCR beta chain appears in the sequencing data of a study of blood T cell repertoires in COVID-19 (dated by TCRdb to 2020 to 2021). The study in broad terms: The collaborator samples originated in the United States, Italy and Spain and spanned the acute and convalescent phases of COVID-19. The dataset comprised deeply sampled blood TCRbeta repertoires from subjects exposed to, actively infected with, or recovered from COVID-19. Where available, HLA class I and class II types were obtained from metadata supplied by the sample provider rather than from assay-based typing. The material from the prospective study consisted of cDNA or gDNA derived from T cells, B-cell-depleted T cells, or PBMCs. Samples came from the ongoing ImmuneRACE study (first 160 participants) plus 1,254 subjects from 6 global collaborators. The repertoires were released in a freely available public database meant as a resource for research on the immune response to SARS-CoV-2. A de-identified subject ID, COVID-19 status, age in years and sex were almost always included in the sample metadata.

Study-wide findings and limitations: How much clinical and demographic metadata was included differed by source and by participant, and the metadata was provided uncurated.

TCRbeta CDR3 regions were amplified from genomic DNA by means of the immunoSEQ Assay, a bias-controlled multiplex PCR. The study's processing was this. The number of nucleated cells in each sample was estimated by amplification of reference gene primers within the assay. Sequence reads were collapsed and filtered to measure the absolute abundance of every unique TCRbeta CDR3 rearrangement. For each sample, productive Simpson clonality was calculated as the square root of Simpson's diversity index over productive rearrangements. Sourced from immuneACCESS, this table was stored by TCRdb with only in-frame sequences that have V and J called. A share of the clones is absent; for the studies checked, an unresolved V gene accounts for under half, and the remainder has no known explanation. V and J calls plus clone size are reproduced from that table; the DNA served to infer D and trimming. The sample table records 250,000 to 300,000 clones; roughly 80% of these occur just once. About 4.6% of the sample belongs to the ten largest clones.

Regarding this clone: Its recognized antigen is unknown. No base-level quality is on record; no much larger clone is a single base apart.

A second Seattle source provided samples from volunteer blood donors who had recovered from COVID-19. Whole blood was collected in K2EDTA tubes by collaborating institutions according to the institutions' own protocols. Collaborator samples were shipped for TCRbeta analysis as frozen whole blood, isolated PBMCs, or DNA extracted from either sample type. The sequence came from a man in his 60s who had recovered from COVID-19. Sequencing was done on a sample of peripheral blood.

The CDR3 amino acid sequence is: CASSLTRADTQYF. Here is the DNA: TGTGCCAGCAGCCTGACTAGGGCAGATACGCAGTATTTT. The rearrangement combines TRBV2 with TRBJ2-3; perhaps TRBD2 is the D gene, with 6 bases matching. Looking up the germline V gene yields CDR1 SNHLY and CDR2 FYNNEI. Deletion took 6 bases off V and 4 bases off J, with a span of 11 bases between the germline ends. Reading from cysteine to phenylalanine, the CDR3 counts 13 amino acids. Here the CDR3 DNA is all that survives: 39 bases in frame from base 1.